This is a list of T cell receptor beta chains from one sample in a study of T-cell reconstitution after alpha-beta-depleted transplantation in children. TCRdb re-called the PCR reads with MiXCR, one entry per CDR3 protein. The sample comprises a few hundred thousand distinct CDR3 sequences, around 7.3% of which are singletons, and 8.5% to 9.5% rests with the top ten. This specimen was peripheral blood, taken 360 days after TCRalphabeta/CD19-depleted stem cell transplant. These receptors were obtained from a female patient younger than 10 who had a stem cell transplant for Fanconi anemia, so the T cells may come from the graft donor. Each CDR3 is given with its conserved first and last residue. The order of the fields is J gene, D gene, clone size, V gene, CDR3 DNA, CDR3 protein. The D gene is left open where the match is weak. The listing skips clone size in some rows; elsewhere it reads once, few, many or a size class.

>TRBJ2-1|TRBD2|many|TRBV5-1
TGCGCCAGCAGCTGGGGACTAGCGGGAGGCAACAATGAGCAGTTCTTC
CASSWGLAGGNNEQFF
>TRBJ2-5|NA|many|TRBV28
TGTGCCAGCAGTTTGGTGGAACTAGACCCCTCGGAGACCCAGTACTTC
CASSLVELDPSETQYF
>TRBJ2-1|TRBD1|NA|TRBV7-9
TGTGCCAGCAGCCCCGGGACAGGGGAACCGTTCTTC
CASSPGTGEPFF
>TRBJ1-3|NA|few|TRBV7-9
TGTGCCAGCAGCTTACGAGTCGAAAAACCCTTTGGAAACACCATATATTTT
CASSLRVEKPFGNTIYF
>TRBJ1-2|NA|many|TRBV24-1
TGTGCCACCAGTGATTTGCCGGGAAACTATGGCTACACCTTC
CATSDLPGNYGYTF
>TRBJ2-3|TRBD1|many|TRBV5-1
TGCGCCAGCAGCCGGGACATCACAGGGGTGGGCACAGATACGCAGTATTTT
CASSRDITGVGTDTQYF
>TRBJ2-6|NA|many|TRBV4-2
TGTGCCAGCAGCCAAGCGGTTTCCAGGGCTCACTCCGGGGCCAACGTCCTGACTTTC
CASSQAVSRAHSGANVLTF
>TRBJ2-1|TRBD2|NA|TRBV27
TGTGCCAGCAGGGTCCTAACTAGCGGGGGGTACAATGAGCAGTTCTTC
CASRVLTSGGYNEQFF
>TRBJ2-4|TRBD2|many|TRBV2
TGTGCCAGCAGTGAAGCTCGAGGTAGCGGGACGGTCAACATTCAGTACTTC
CASSEARGSGTVNIQYF
>TRBJ2-7|NA|few|TRBV9
TGTGCCAGCAGCGTAAGTCCGGTTCGGGGAGGTTCCTACGAGCAGTACTTC
CASSVSPVRGGSYEQYF
>TRBJ1-1|NA|NA|TRBV28
TGTGCCAGCAGTCCTCCCCCCTTTGGGGTCACTGAAGCTTTCTTT
CASSPPPFGVTEAFF
>TRBJ2-3|NA|few|TRBV20-1
TGCAGTGCCACCCTATCAGATACGCAGTATTTT
CSATLSDTQYF
>TRBJ2-7|TRBD1|many|TRBV4-2
TGTGCCAGCAGGCAAGGACAGGGGACTCACTACGAGCAGTACTTC
CASRQGQGTHYEQYF
>TRBJ1-2|NA|many|TRBV19
TGTGCCAGTAGTATATTCCTCCCCACGGACAGAAACTATGGCTACACCTTC
CASSIFLPTDRNYGYTF
>TRBJ2-6|NA|few|TRBV9
TGTGCCAGCAGCGTGGGGACAATCTCTGGGGCCAACGTCCTGACTTTC
CASSVGTISGANVLTF
>TRBJ1-6|NA|many|TRBV27
TGTGCCAGCAGTTTTAGAGGGAAGAATTCACCCCTCCACTTT
CASSFRGKNSPLHF
>TRBJ2-2|NA|NA|TRBV4-1
TGCGCCAGCAGCCAAGCCCAGTTCCCCGGCACCGGGGAGCTGTTTTTT
CASSQAQFPGTGELFF
>TRBJ2-3|TRBD2|few|TRBV7-2
TGTGCCAGCAGCTTCGGACTAGCGGGGGGATTCACAGATACGCAGTATTTT
CASSFGLAGGFTDTQYF
>TRBJ2-3|NA|many|TRBV4-2
TGTGCCAGCAGCCAAGCAGGCTTCGAACAGTATTTT
CASSQAGFEQYF
>TRBJ1-2|NA|many|TRBV15
TGTGCCACCAGCCCAGACAGAAACTATGGCTACACCTTC
CATSPDRNYGYTF
>TRBJ2-2|NA|many|TRBV3-1
TGTGCCAGCAGCCAAGACACCGGGGAGCTGTTTTTT
CASSQDTGELFF
>TRBJ2-1|TRBD2|NA|TRBV2
TGTGCCAGCAGACCTGGGACTAGCGGGGGGTACAATGAGCAGTTCTTC
CASRPGTSGGYNEQFF